These 22 T cell receptor beta chains were sequenced from one sample in a study of blood T cells in healthy people across ages. The use of a sample-barcoded 5' primer and a J-beta primer mix characterized a second PCR of roughly 6 to 11 cycles. From the 5' RACE reads, TCRdb called clonotypes with MiXCR, one entry per CDR3 protein. The sample has 700,000 to 1,000,000 distinct CDR3 sequences; about 42% are singletons. The sequencing sample was made of blood. The source of these receptors is a man in his 60s in good health.

The rearrangement links TRBV20-1 to TRBJ1-1; D might be TRBD1 (5 bases). CDR3 length: 12 amino acids. V lost 5 bases, J lost 3 bases, and 10 bases lay in between. CDR1 and CDR2 (germline): DFQATT, SNEGSKA (reference sequence). This CDR3 is CSAGGVDTEAFF. The CDR3 DNA reads as TGCAGTGCTGGGGGGGTAGACACTGAAGCTTTCTTT.

This clonotype was seen at least ten times. V usage is TRBV27 and J usage is TRBJ2-7, with 7 bases identical to TRBD1. Germline V gene sequence: CDR1 MNHEY, CDR2 SMNVEV (reference sequence). J lost 2 bases, V lost 3 bases, and 1 base had no gene match. The CDR3 runs to 13 residues. CDR3 in amino acids: CASSLGQTYEQYF. In nucleotides, the CDR3 is TGTGCCAGCAGTTTGGGACAGACCTACGAGCAGTACTTC.

This clonotype was counted ten times or more. The chain recombines TRBV4-3 with TRBJ2-1; D remains ambiguous. Trimming cost V 1 base and J 4 bases, with 8 bases left between them. The CDR3 spans 14 residues. The germline V gene has CDR1 LGHNA and CDR2 YSLEER. This chain's CDR3 is CASSQGVGYNEQFF. Here the CDR3 DNA reads TGCGCCAGCAGCCAAGGGGTAGGTTACAATGAGCAGTTCTTC.

The V gene is TRBV10-3, the J gene TRBJ1-2; 7 bases agree with TRBD1. Germline CDR1 is ENHRY and CDR2 is SYGVKD. The CDR3 consists of 15 residues. Trimming cost V 4 bases and J 3 bases; bases outside gene matches: 8. CDR3 DNA: TGTGCCATCAGTGGACGGGCAGGGGGGGACTATGGCTACACCTTC. Amino acids: CAISGRAGGDYGYTF.

With respect to this clonotype: Possible read error: a much larger clone is one base away. The V call is TRBV7-2, the J call TRBJ1-5; 9 bases fit TRBD1. Germline V CDR1 and CDR2: SGHTA, FQGNSA. There are 14 residues in the CDR3. J gave up 6 bases and V 8 bases, and 8 bases lay outside the gene matches. Here the CDR3 reads CASARQGEGQPQHF. The CDR3 region has the DNA TGTGCCAGCGCCCGACAGGGGGAGGGTCAGCCCCAGCATTTT.

The rearrangement links TRBV5-1 to TRBJ1-6, with D hard to call. Germline V gene data show CDR1 as SGHRS and CDR2 as YFSETQ. V gave up 4 bases and J gave up 7 bases, with 15 bases separating them. The CDR3 has 15 amino acids. DNA of the CDR3: TGCGCCAGCAGCCGTTCCGACGGGGAGAATTCACCCCTCCACTTT. Translation gives CASSRSDGENSPLHF.

This clonotype has only a few counts. The chain joins TRBV5-5 to TRBJ2-3; D unresolved. With 4 bases removed from V and 5 bases from J, the gap between germline ends came to 11 bases. The CDR3 consists of 13 residues. CDR1 and CDR2 from the germline V gene are SGHKS and YYEKEE (reference sequence). This chain's CDR3 is CASSRTFGDTQYF. CDR3 sequence (DNA): TGTGCCAGCAGCCGAACATTTGGAGATACGCAGTATTTT.

This clonotype was recorded a few times. J is TRBJ2-3 and V is TRBV6-5, with 8 bases aligning to TRBD1. From germline, CDR1 is MNHEY and CDR2 SVGAGI. The CDR3 sequence is 15 residues long. The V and J ends lost 6 bases and 7 bases, in that order; junction bases with no gene match: 12. As DNA, the CDR3 is TGTGCCAGCAGATCGGACAGGGCCCGTTTCAATACGCAGTATTTT. Translating it yields CASRSDRARFNTQYF.

This clonotype has more than one count but fewer than ten. The CDR3 DNA reads as TGCAGTGCGAATACTGGACAGGGGCGCACAGATACGCAGTATTTT. Residues: CSANTGQGRTDTQYF. V usage is TRBV20-1 and J usage is TRBJ2-3; 9 bases are shared with TRBD1. V gave up 6 bases and J gave up 1 base; unmatched junction bases: 8. This CDR3 region has 15 residues. Germline CDR1 is DFQATT and CDR2 is SNEGSKA (reference sequence).

The V gene is TRBV25-1, the J gene TRBJ1-6; D is perhaps TRBD1 (6 bases). Trimming pared 8 bases from V and 0 bases from J, leaving 11 bases between. The CDR3 loop spans 15 amino acids. The germline V gene encodes CDR1 MGHDK and CDR2 SYGVNS. The CDR3 is CASERGGSYNSPLHF. CDR3 nucleotide sequence: TGTGCCAGCGAACGAGGGGGCTCCTATAATTCACCCCTCCACTTT.

In regard to this clonotype: At one boundary the junction diverges from the germline segment, which might be a read error. The chain uses TRBV7-7 and TRBJ2-5; the D is unclear. CDR3 length: 14 amino acids. Germline loops: CDR1 SSHAT, CDR2 FNYEAQ (reference sequence). CDR3 amino acids: CASSVVPNQETQYF. CDR3 in DNA: TGTGCTAGCAGCGTAGTGCCTAACCAAGAGACCCAGTACTTC.

As for this clonotype: This could be a read error, since a much larger clone is one nucleotide away. This chain links TRBV4-1 with TRBJ2-7; possibly TRBD2 for D (7 bases). V gave up 4 bases and J gave up 2 bases, with 15 bases separating them. There are 15 residues in the CDR3. The germline CDR1 and CDR2 sequences are MGHRA and YSYEKL. The CDR3 spells CASSRVNGGPYEQYF. DNA of the CDR3: TGCGCCAGCAGCCGAGTTAACGGGGGGCCCTACGAGCAGTACTTC.

The chain joins TRBV7-2 to TRBJ2-5, with D possibly being TRBD2 (6 bases). Deletions cut 1 base from V and 3 bases from J, with 12 bases between. The CDR3 sequence is 15 residues long. The germline V gene has CDR1 SGHTA and CDR2 FQGNSA. CDR3 residues: CASSLVGRAKETQYF. The CDR3 nucleotides read TGTGCCAGCAGCTTAGTCGGGAGAGCTAAAGAGACCCAGTACTTC.

The CDR3 region is CASSFLGGVSTDTQYF. Written as DNA, the CDR3 is TGTGCCAGCAGCTTCCTCGGGGGGGTGAGCACAGATACGCAGTATTTT. V and J are TRBV7-3 and TRBJ2-3, with 8 nucleotides matching TRBD2. Germline assignment: CDR1 SGHTA and CDR2 FQGTGA. The CDR3 extends over 16 amino acids. Trimming removed 3 bases from V and 0 bases from J; junction bases left unmatched: 5. The full variable domain, with the rest looked up from reference TRBV7-3 and TRBJ2-3, is GAGVSQTPSNKVTEKGKYVELRCDPISGHTALYWYRQSLGQGPEFLIYFQGTGAADDSGLPNDRFFAVRPEGSVSTLKIQRTERGDSAVYLCASSFLGGVSTDTQYFGPGTRLTVL.

This clonotype was observed a handful of times. V and J are TRBV27 and TRBJ2-7; D possibly uses TRBD1 or TRBD2 (6 bases each). The V gene lost 3 bases and the J gene lost 4 bases, with 10 bases spanning the gap. In germline, CDR1 is MNHEY, CDR2 SMNVEV (reference sequence). The CDR3 length is 13 residues. CDR3 protein: CASSLRGRYEQYF. The CDR3 DNA follows: TGTGCCAGCAGTTTGAGGGGGAGGTACGAGCAGTACTTC.

The V and J genes are TRBV27 and TRBJ2-3, with D hard to call. Trimming pared 6 bases from V and 6 bases from J, leaving 13 bases between. The CDR3 contains 13 residues. Germline V lookup: CDR1 MNHEY, CDR2 SMNVEV (reference sequence). The CDR3 spells CASRWRTVDTQYF. DNA for the CDR3: TGTGCCAGCAGATGGCGTACAGTGGATACGCAGTATTTT.

The J gene is TRBJ2-5, the V gene TRBV6-5; 9 positions agree with TRBD1. The length of the CDR3 is 15 residues. Germline values: CDR1 MNHEY, CDR2 SVGAGI. V was clipped by 6 bases and J by 5 bases; unmatched bases: 10. CDR3 coding DNA: TGTGCCAGCAGAAACACAGGGGGCTTTCGGGAGACCCAGTACTTC. This sequence encodes CASRNTGGFRETQYF.

This clonotype was observed a few times. The chain recombines TRBV7-6 with TRBJ1-1; D remains ambiguous. CDR1 is SGHVS and CDR2 is FNYEAQ in the germline V gene. V was shortened by 1 base and J by 3 bases, with 18 bases between the two germline ends. The CDR3 runs to 17 residues. CDR3 DNA sequence: TGTGCCAGCAGCTTAGAGTCTCCGGGCCTCTTCGACACTGAAGCTTTCTTT. Its translation is CASSLESPGLFDTEAFF.

The rearrangement uses TRBV20-1 and TRBJ2-5; D is uncertain. Germline V CDR1 and CDR2: DFQATT, SNEGSKA (reference sequence). Trimming left V 5 bases short and J 5 bases short, with 12 bases between. The CDR3 is made up of 12 amino acids. The CDR3 here is CSAGITGETQYF. CDR3 DNA sequence: TGCAGTGCTGGTATAACCGGGGAGACCCAGTACTTC.

This clonotype appeared once. CDR3 loop: CASRPLTGTGENPPLHF. CDR3 sequence (DNA): TGTGCCAGCAGACCCTTAACCGGGACAGGGGAGAATCCACCCCTCCACTTT. J is TRBJ1-6 and V is TRBV2; 10 bases line up with TRBD1. The V segment lost 6 bases and the J segment 11 bases; nucleotides outside the gene matches: 16. Germline CDR1 and CDR2: SNHLY and FYNNEI. This CDR3 comprises 17 residues.

The gene calls are TRBV14 and TRBJ2-5; D possibly uses TRBD1 or TRBD2 (5 bases each). The germline gives CDR1 SGHDN, CDR2 FVKESK. V was cut by 4 bases and J by 5 bases, with 23 bases left in between. The CDR3 has 17 amino acids. The CDR3 coding sequence is TGTGCCAGCAGCCCCTTGGGGGAAGGAGAATATAGGGAGACCCAGTACTTC. This sequence encodes CASSPLGEGEYRETQYF. The full variable domain, with the rest looked up from reference TRBV14 and TRBJ2-5, is EAGVTQFPSHSVIEKGQTVTLRCDPISGHDNLYWYRRVMGKEIKFLLHFVKESKQDESGMPNNRFLAERTGGTYSTLKVQPAELEDSGVYFCASSPLGEGEYRETQYFGPGTRLLVL.

This clonotype was seen a single time. V and J are TRBV7-9 and TRBJ1-4, with 8 bases lining up with TRBD1. The CDR3 length is 15 residues. The germline V gene has CDR1 SEHNR and CDR2 FQNEAQ (reference sequence). The junction had 6 bases not matched to a gene; V was cut back by 1 base and J by 8 bases. Here the CDR3 reads CASSLGTGRREKLFF. In DNA form, the CDR3 reads TGTGCCAGCAGCTTAGGGACAGGGCGTCGGGAAAAACTGTTTTTT. The full variable domain, rest sourced from reference TRBV7-9 and TRBJ1-4, is DTGVSQNPRHKITKRGQNVTFRCDPISEHNRLYWYRQTLGQGPEFLTYFQNEAQLEKSRLLSDRFSAERPKGSFSTLEIQRTEQGDSAMYLCASSLGTGRREKLFFGSGTQLSVL.